The T cell receptor beta chain under discussion was sequenced for a study of human T cells and chemical hapten exposure. On the study more broadly: Mostly female, the patients presented with alopecia areata, totalis or universalis.

From the RACE reads, TCRdb called clonotypes with MiXCR, one entry per CDR3 protein. Counted here are 55,000 to 80,000 distinct CDR3 sequences, 8% to 13% occurring once; the ten biggest clones make up approximately 2.2%. Study-wide results and limits: Expanded TCR sets contained significantly more large CDR3 similarity clusters than controls.

Indicated time point: patch test 3, about 24 weeks after DPC sensitization. The treatment: therapeutic diphenylcyclopropenone sensitization with weekly scalp DPC. Comment on this clonotype: Its antigen is undetermined.

The CDR3 has 13 amino acids. CDR1 and CDR2 from the germline V gene are DFQATT and SNEGSKA (reference sequence). This sequence joins TRBV20-1 and TRBJ2-3, with a tentative D call TRBD2 (5 bases). Source: whole blood, taken in connection with sensitization to the hapten diphenylcyclopropenone (DPC). The clonotype comes from a woman in her 30s with alopecia areata. Some clones in this sample may be carry-over from other donors' samples. The CDR3, as DNA: TGCAGCGCTGCTTTGGAGGGCACAGATACGCAGTATTTT. It translates to CSAALEGTDTQYF.